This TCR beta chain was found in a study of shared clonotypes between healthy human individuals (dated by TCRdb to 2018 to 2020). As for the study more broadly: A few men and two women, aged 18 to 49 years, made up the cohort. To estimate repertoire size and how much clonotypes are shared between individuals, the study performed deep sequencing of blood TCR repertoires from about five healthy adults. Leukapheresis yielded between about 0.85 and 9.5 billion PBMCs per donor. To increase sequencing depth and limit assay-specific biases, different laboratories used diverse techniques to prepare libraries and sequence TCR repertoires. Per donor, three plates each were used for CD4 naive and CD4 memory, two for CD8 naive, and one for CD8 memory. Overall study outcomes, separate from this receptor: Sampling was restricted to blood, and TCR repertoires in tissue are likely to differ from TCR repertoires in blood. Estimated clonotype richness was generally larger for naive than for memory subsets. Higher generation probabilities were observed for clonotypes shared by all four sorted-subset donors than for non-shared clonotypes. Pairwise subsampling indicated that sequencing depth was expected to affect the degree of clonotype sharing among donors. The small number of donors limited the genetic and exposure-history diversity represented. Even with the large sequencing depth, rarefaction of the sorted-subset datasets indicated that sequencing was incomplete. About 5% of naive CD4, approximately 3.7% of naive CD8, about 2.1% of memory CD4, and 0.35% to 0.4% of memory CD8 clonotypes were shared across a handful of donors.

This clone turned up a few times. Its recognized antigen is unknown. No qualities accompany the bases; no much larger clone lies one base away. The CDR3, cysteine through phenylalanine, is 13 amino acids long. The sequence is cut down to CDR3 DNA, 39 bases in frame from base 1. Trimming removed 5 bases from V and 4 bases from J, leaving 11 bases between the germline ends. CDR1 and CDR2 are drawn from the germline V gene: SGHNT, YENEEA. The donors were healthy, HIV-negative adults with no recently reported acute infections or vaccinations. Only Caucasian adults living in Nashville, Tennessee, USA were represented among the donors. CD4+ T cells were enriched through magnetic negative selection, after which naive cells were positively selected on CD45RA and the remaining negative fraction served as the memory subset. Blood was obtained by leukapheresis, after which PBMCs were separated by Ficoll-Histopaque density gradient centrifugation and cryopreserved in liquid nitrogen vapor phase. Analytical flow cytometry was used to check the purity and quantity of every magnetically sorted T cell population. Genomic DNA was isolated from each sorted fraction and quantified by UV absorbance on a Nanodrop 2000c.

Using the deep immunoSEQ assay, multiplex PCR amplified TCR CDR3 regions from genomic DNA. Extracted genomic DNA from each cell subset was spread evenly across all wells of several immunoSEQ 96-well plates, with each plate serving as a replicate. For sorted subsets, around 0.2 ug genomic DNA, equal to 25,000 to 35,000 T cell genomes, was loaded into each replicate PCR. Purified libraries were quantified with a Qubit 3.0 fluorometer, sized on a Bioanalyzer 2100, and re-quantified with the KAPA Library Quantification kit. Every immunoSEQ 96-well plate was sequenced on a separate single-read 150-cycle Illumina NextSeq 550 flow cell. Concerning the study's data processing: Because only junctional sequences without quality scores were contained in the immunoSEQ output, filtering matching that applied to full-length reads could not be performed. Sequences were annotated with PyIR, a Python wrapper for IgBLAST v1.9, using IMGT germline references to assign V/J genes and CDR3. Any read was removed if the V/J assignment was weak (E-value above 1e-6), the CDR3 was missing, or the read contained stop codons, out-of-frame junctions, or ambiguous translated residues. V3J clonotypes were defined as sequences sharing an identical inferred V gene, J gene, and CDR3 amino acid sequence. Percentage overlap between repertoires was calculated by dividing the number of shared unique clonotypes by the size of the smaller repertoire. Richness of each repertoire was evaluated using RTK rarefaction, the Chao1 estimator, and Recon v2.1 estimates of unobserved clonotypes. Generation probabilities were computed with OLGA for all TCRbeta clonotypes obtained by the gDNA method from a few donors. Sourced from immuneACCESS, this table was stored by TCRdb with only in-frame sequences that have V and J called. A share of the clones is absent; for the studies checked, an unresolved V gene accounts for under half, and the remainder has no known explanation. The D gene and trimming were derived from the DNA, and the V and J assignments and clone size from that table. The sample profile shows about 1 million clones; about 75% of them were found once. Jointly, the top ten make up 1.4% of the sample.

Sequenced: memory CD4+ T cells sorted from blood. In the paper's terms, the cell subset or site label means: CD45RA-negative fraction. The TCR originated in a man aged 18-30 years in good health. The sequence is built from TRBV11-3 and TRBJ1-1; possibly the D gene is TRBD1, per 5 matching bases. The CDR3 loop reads CASSATRVTEAFF. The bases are TGTGCCAGCAGCGCAACCAGGGTCACTGAAGCTTTCTTT.